The 31 T cell receptor beta chains in this list originate from one sample, sequenced in a study of PD-1 blockade in classical Hodgkin lymphoma. Clones were sequenced by immunoSEQ multiplex PCR, and TCRdb holds only the in-frame ones, with some missing. This sample has some 45,000 clones, with about three quarters found just once. Stated time point: cycle 4 day 1 (C4D1), after 6 weeks of nivolumab. Relapses following autologous stem cell transplantation were seen in all patients, with brentuximab vedotin exposure varying. The source was peripheral blood mononuclear cells (PBMCs), collected before the fourth cycle of nivolumab. The receptors come from a human donor with classical Hodgkin lymphoma.

V is TRBV6-5 and J is TRBJ2-2, with D unclear. The CDR3 loop spans 14 amino acids. Germline V gene sequence: CDR1 MNHEY, CDR2 SVGAGI. With 11 bases removed from V and 0 bases from J, the gap between germline ends came to 13 bases. The CDR3 is CAHMERANTGELFF. The CDR3 DNA is TGTGCCCACATGGAGCGCGCGAACACCGGGGAGCTGTTTTTT.

The rearrangement uses TRBV19 and TRBJ2-7; a weak D match, TRBD1 (5 bases). Trimming shortened V by 3 bases and J by 4 bases, and 13 bases separated the two germline ends. Germline assignment: CDR1 LNHDA and CDR2 SQIVND (reference sequence). The CDR3 has 14 residues. The CDR3 region has the DNA TGTGCCAGTAGTATTGCAGGGATCCCTTACGAGCAGTACTTC. This sequence encodes CASSIAGIPYEQYF.

V and J are TRBV9 and TRBJ1-1; weak D call: TRBD1 (5 bases). The CDR3 spans 13 residues. Germline values: CDR1 SGDLS, CDR2 YYNGEE. Trimming pared 3 bases from V and 8 bases from J, leaving 14 bases between. The CDR3 bases are TGTGCCAGCAGCGAGGCCTCCCGGGGGGAAGCTTTCTTT. Protein sequence: CASSEASRGEAFF.

This chain joins TRBV10-3 and TRBJ2-3, with 7 bases that match TRBD1. The V and J ends lost 10 bases and 3 bases, in that order; junction bases with no gene match: 13. Germline-derived CDR1 and CDR2 are ENHRY and SYGVKD. The CDR3 is made up of 15 amino acids. The CDR3 here is CATGQQGSGTDTQYF. In nucleotides, the CDR3 is TGTGCCACCGGTCAACAGGGGTCGGGGACAGATACGCAGTATTTT.

The V call is TRBV11-2, the J call TRBJ2-1, with D perhaps matching TRBD1 (5 bases). CDR1 and CDR2 from the germline V gene are SGHAT and FQNNGV. V dropped 3 bases and J dropped 12 bases, with 15 bases sitting between them. The CDR3 has 13 amino acids. CDR3 in DNA: TGTGCCAGCAGCTTCTCCAGGGCGTCAGGGCAGTTCTTC. This codes for CASSFSRASGQFF. Filled out from reference TRBV11-2 and TRBJ2-1, the complete variable domain reads EAGVAQSPRYKIIEKRQSVAFWCNPISGHATLYWYQQILGQGPKLLIQFQNNGVVDDSQLPKDRFSAERLKGVDSTLKIQPAKLEDSAVYLCASSFSRASGQFFGPGTRLTVL.

This clone is a singleton in its sample. The chain links TRBV28 to TRBJ2-2; maybe TRBD1 (6 bases). Trimming pared 3 bases from V and 7 bases from J, leaving 12 bases between. The CDR3 spans 14 residues. Germline-derived CDR1 and CDR2 are MDHEN and SYDVKM. The CDR3 is CASSFEGVDGELFF. The CDR3 region has the DNA TGTGCCAGCAGTTTCGAGGGGGTGGACGGGGAGCTGTTTTTT.

The CDR3 DNA reads TGTGCCAGCAGCAAGGACGGGAGCTATCATGAAAAACTGTTTTTT. Amino acids: CASSKDGSYHEKLFF. V and J are TRBV5-4 and TRBJ1-4; D gene unclear. Germline CDR1 SGHNT, CDR2 YYREEE (reference sequence). This CDR3 spans 15 amino acids. V shed 4 bases and J shed 6 bases, with 16 bases lying between them.

The sample holds one count of this clone. The chain joins TRBV28 to TRBJ2-3; D is ambiguous. This CDR3 contains 13 residues. The germline V gene encodes CDR1 MDHEN and CDR2 SYDVKM. Trimming took off 6 bases at V and 0 bases at J, with 7 bases between the two ends. In DNA form, the CDR3 reads TGTGCCAGCAGCCCCGGTAGCACAGATACGCAGTATTTT. This sequence encodes CASSPGSTDTQYF.

V gene TRBV19 combines with J gene TRBJ2-1; TRBD2 matches at 9 bases. V was clipped by 6 bases and J by 9 bases; unmatched bases: 9. Germline V gene lookup returns CDR1 LNHDA and CDR2 SQIVND (reference sequence). CDR3 length equals 14 residues. The CDR3 coding sequence is TGTGCCAGTAGGGTCGGCGGGGGGGCTGCTGAGCAGTTCTTC. Translation gives CASRVGGGAAEQFF.

V and J are TRBV4-2 and TRBJ2-2; TRBD2 matches 7 bases. Germline V lookup: CDR1 LGHNA, CDR2 YNFKEQ. The length of the CDR3 is 16 residues. V lost 0 bases, J lost 6 bases, and 7 bases stayed unmatched. The CDR3 nucleotides are TGTGCCAGCAGCCAAGAGTGGGGGGGTAGATCCGGGGAGCTGTTTTTT. This codes for CASSQEWGGRSGELFF.

The J gene is TRBJ1-2, the V gene TRBV28; D gene unclear. CDR1 and CDR2 from the germline V gene are MDHEN and SYDVKM. This CDR3 comprises 14 residues. The germline V and J ends were trimmed by 6 bases and 7 bases, with 18 bases remaining between them. The CDR3 DNA reads TGTGCCAGCAGCACCGGAGAGCTTGGAGGTGGCTACACCTTC. This gives the protein CASSTGELGGGYTF.

The J gene is TRBJ2-5, the V gene TRBV9; the D gene is possibly TRBD2 (5 bases). This CDR3 has 15 residues. V gave up 3 bases and J gave up 5 bases, with 17 bases separating them. Germline CDR1 and CDR2: SGDLS and YYNGEE. The CDR3 DNA follows: TGTGCCAGCAGCGACACCAGCGGTAGCGCGGAGACCCAGTACTTC. It yields the protein CASSDTSGSAETQYF.

This clone came up a few times. A single base separates this from a much larger clone, so it may be a read error. The sample has other DNA sequences that encode this CDR3 too. This sequence joins TRBV7-2 and TRBJ2-2; D not certain. The ends were cut back, 5 bases at V and 4 bases at J, with 5 bases in the middle. CDR1 and CDR2 (germline): SGHTA, FQGNSA. The CDR3 is 12 residues long. For the CDR3, the DNA is TGTGCCAGCAGCCCCTCCACCGGGGAGCTGTTTTTT. Translating gives CASSPSTGELFF.

The rearrangement uses TRBV6-5 and TRBJ1-2, with a tentative D call TRBD1 (6 bases). CDR1 is MNHEY, CDR2 SVGAGI, per germline. This CDR3 is 13 amino acids long. V gave up 4 bases and J gave up 7 bases, with 13 bases separating them. The CDR3 sequence is CASSLSQGTGYTF. The CDR3 DNA follows: TGTGCCAGCAGTTTATCTCAGGGGACTGGCTACACCTTC.

The J gene is TRBJ2-5, the V gene TRBV5-4; no definite D call. The V end was cut by 4 bases, the J end by 5 bases, with 12 bases between. Germline V CDR1 and CDR2: SGHNT, YYREEE (reference sequence). The CDR3 covers 13 residues. The CDR3 DNA reads TGTGCCAGCAGCCGGTCAGGTCGGGAGACCCAGTACTTC. It is translated as CASSRSGRETQYF.

This clone occurred a few times. The chain couples TRBV7-8 to TRBJ2-7, with D possibly TRBD2 on 5 matching bases. Trimming took off 0 bases at V and 0 bases at J, with 9 bases between the two ends. Germline CDR1 SGHVS, CDR2 FQNEAQ. The CDR3 covers 15 residues. In DNA, the CDR3 is TGTGCCAGCAGCTTAGCGGAGGTCTTCTCCTACGAGCAGTACTTC. This sequence encodes CASSLAEVFSYEQYF. The full variable domain, completed using reference TRBV7-8 and TRBJ2-7, is GAGVSQSPRYKVAKRGQDVALRCDPISGHVSLFWYQQALGQGPEFLTYFQNEAQLDKSGLPSDRFFAERPEGSVSTLKIQRTQQEDSAVYLCASSLAEVFSYEQYFGPGTRLTVT.

This clone appeared a single time. The chain combines TRBV7-9 with TRBJ1-5; 10 bases fit TRBD1. The CDR3 is 16 amino acids. Germline CDR1 and CDR2: SEHNR and FQNEAQ (reference sequence). The V segment lost 1 base and the J segment 2 bases; nucleotides outside the gene matches: 2. CDR3 bases: TGTGCCAGCAGCTTAGTTGGACAGGGGGGCAATCAGCCCCAGCATTTT. This sequence encodes CASSLVGQGGNQPQHF.

In this sample, this clone is medium-sized. V is TRBV9 and J is TRBJ1-1; tentatively, D is TRBD1 (5 bases). V lost 3 bases, J lost 0 bases, and 12 bases lay in between. The CDR3 runs 15 residues. Germline V lookup: CDR1 SGDLS, CDR2 YYNGEE. Here the CDR3 reads CASSAPRGLNTEAFF. DNA for the CDR3: TGTGCCAGCAGCGCCCCACGGGGGTTGAACACTGAAGCTTTCTTT.

V usage is TRBV19 and J usage is TRBJ2-7, with 9 nucleotides matching TRBD2. Losses at the gene ends were 6 bases for V and 0 bases for J; bases not matched to a gene: 9. Germline V lookup: CDR1 LNHDA, CDR2 SQIVND (reference sequence). This CDR3 has 16 amino acids. The DNA of the CDR3 is TGTGCCAGTAGGGCTAGCGGGGTCTCCTTCTCCTACGAGCAGTACTTC. This translates into CASRASGVSFSYEQYF.

The rearrangement links TRBV4-2 to TRBJ2-7; D is ambiguous. Looked up from germline, CDR1 is LGHNA and CDR2 is YNFKEQ. The CDR3 spans 15 residues. Deletions cut 0 bases from V and 3 bases from J, with 12 bases between. As DNA, the CDR3 is TGTGCCAGCAGCCAAGATCTCGACACCATCTACGAGCAGTACTTC. It is translated as CASSQDLDTIYEQYF.

V is TRBV7-2 and J is TRBJ1-1; no firm D call. Trimming took off 3 bases at V and 5 bases at J, with 13 bases between the two ends. Per germline, CDR1 SGHTA and CDR2 FQGNSA. This CDR3 has 14 amino acids. The CDR3 DNA follows: TGTGCCAGCAGCTTGGACGGCGGACGAACTGAAGCTTTCTTT. Translation gives CASSLDGGRTEAFF.

V and J are TRBV6-5 and TRBJ1-6; D is undetermined. Between the trimmed V and J ends, which lost 2 bases and 7 bases, there was a span of 6 bases. The CDR3 covers 13 residues. CDR1 MNHEY and CDR2 SVGAGI come from the germline V gene. In DNA, the CDR3 is TGTGCCAGCAGTTACGACGGAAATTCACCCCTCCACTTT. This codes for CASSYDGNSPLHF.

This chain links TRBV11-3 with TRBJ2-1; D is uncertain. Germline loops: CDR1 SGHNT, CDR2 YENEEA. The ends were cut back, 5 bases at V and 6 bases at J, with 20 bases in the middle. CDR3 size: 16 residues. CDR3 sequence reads: CASSRSWEGPSNEQFF. Written as DNA, the CDR3 is TGTGCCAGCAGCCGTAGTTGGGAAGGGCCTTCCAATGAGCAGTTCTTC.

The chain uses TRBV6-6 and TRBJ2-7; D uncertain. V was cut by 6 bases and J by 7 bases, with 13 bases left in between. Looked up from germline, CDR1 is MNHNY and CDR2 is SVGAGI (reference sequence). This CDR3 region has 12 residues. The CDR3 region has the DNA TGTGCCAGCAGATTTTTCCCATGGGAGCAGTACTTC. Translating gives CASRFFPWEQYF.

This clone was detected a few times. This chain links TRBV7-8 with TRBJ1-2; D is unresolved. CDR1 SGHVS and CDR2 FQNEAQ come from the germline V gene. The CDR3 extends over 13 amino acids. The ends were cut back, 3 bases at V and 4 bases at J, with 9 bases in the middle. The CDR3 DNA reads as TGTGCCAGCAGCTTGGGCCGCAGCTATGGCTACACCTTC. Its protein product is CASSLGRSYGYTF.

V is TRBV6-5 and J is TRBJ1-1; D not certain. CDR1 is MNHEY, CDR2 SVGAGI, per germline. This CDR3 region has 14 residues. Trimming took off 6 bases at V and 1 base at J, with 12 bases between the two ends. The CDR3 nucleotides read TGTGCCAGCAGCCCCTGGGCTCGGAACACTGAAGCTTTCTTT. Amino acid sequence: CASSPWARNTEAFF.

J is TRBJ1-1 and V is TRBV2; D call uncertain. Germline CDR1 reads SNHLY; CDR2 reads FYNNEI. V lost 2 bases, J lost 5 bases, and 3 bases lay in between. This CDR3 contains 11 residues. The CDR3 nucleotides read TGTGCCAGCAGTGAATGGACTGAAGCTTTCTTT. Protein: CASSEWTEAFF.

The V and J genes are TRBV20-1 and TRBJ1-2; D not resolved. The V and J ends lost 6 bases and 6 bases respectively, with 11 bases between them. There are 11 residues in the CDR3. CDR1 is DFQATT and CDR2 is SNEGSKA in the germline V gene (reference sequence). In nucleotides, the CDR3 is TGCAGTGCACGGACCTTACATGGCTACACCTTC. Translating gives CSARTLHGYTF.

The CDR3 DNA sequence: TGTGCCAGCAGCTCCTCTCTGGGAGGTAATGAAAAACTGTTTTTT. Translating gives CASSSSLGGNEKLFF. V is TRBV7-2 and J is TRBJ1-4; D is uncertain. Trimming shortened V by 4 bases and J by 4 bases, and 13 bases separated the two germline ends. This CDR3 is built from 15 residues. CDR1 is SGHTA and CDR2 is FQGNSA in the germline V gene. Full variable domain (missing parts from reference TRBV7-2 and TRBJ1-4): GAGVSQSPSNKVTEKGKDVELRCDPISGHTALYWYRQSLGQGLEFLIYFQGNSAPDKSGLPSDRFSAERTGGSVSTLTIQRTQQEDSAVYLCASSSSLGGNEKLFFGSGTQLSVL.

The rearrangement links TRBV2 to TRBJ2-1; 11 bases are shared with TRBD2. This CDR3 spans 15 amino acids. Germline V gene sequence: CDR1 SNHLY, CDR2 FYNNEI. V shed 5 bases and J 6 bases; nucleotides not matched to a gene: 6. CDR3: CASSYSGGDFNEQFF. The CDR3 coding sequence is TGTGCCAGCAGTTATAGCGGGGGGGATTTCAATGAGCAGTTCTTC.

The rearrangement uses TRBV6-5 and TRBJ1-1; perhaps TRBD1 as D (5 bases). Trimming took off 6 bases at V and 4 bases at J, with 18 bases between the two ends. This CDR3 is built from 15 residues. Per germline, CDR1 MNHEY and CDR2 SVGAGI. The CDR3 nucleotides read TGTGCCAGCAGCTTTCGGGGCTCGGGACCCACTGAAGCTTTCTTT. Translation: CASSFRGSGPTEAFF.